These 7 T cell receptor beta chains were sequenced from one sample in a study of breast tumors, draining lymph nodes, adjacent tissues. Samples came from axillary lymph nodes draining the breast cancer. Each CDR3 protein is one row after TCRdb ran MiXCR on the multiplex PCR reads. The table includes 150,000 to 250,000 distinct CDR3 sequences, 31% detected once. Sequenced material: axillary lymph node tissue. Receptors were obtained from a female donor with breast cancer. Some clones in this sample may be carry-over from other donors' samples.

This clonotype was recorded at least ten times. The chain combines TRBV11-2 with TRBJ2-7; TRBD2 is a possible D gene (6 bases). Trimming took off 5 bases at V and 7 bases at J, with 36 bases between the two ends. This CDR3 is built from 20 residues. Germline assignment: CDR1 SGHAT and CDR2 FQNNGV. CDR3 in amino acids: CASSPRSRNSGGFPPLEQYF. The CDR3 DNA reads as TGTGCCAGCAGCCCTAGATCGAGGAATAGCGGCGGTTTCCCCCCTCTTGAGCAGTACTTC.

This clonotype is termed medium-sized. The CDR3 DNA reads as TGCAGTGCTAGAGATCGGGGGGCGCAAGGCTACACCTTC. It translates to CSARDRGAQGYTF. The rearrangement joins TRBV20-1 to TRBJ1-2; weak D call: TRBD1 (6 bases). V dropped 0 bases and J dropped 8 bases, with 13 bases sitting between them. The germline V gene has CDR1 DFQATT and CDR2 SNEGSKA (reference sequence). This CDR3 is built from 13 residues.

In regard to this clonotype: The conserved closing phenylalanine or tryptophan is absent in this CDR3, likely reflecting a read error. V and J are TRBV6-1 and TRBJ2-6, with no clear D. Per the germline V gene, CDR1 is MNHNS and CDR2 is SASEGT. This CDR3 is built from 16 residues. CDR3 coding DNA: TGTGCCAGCAGTGTAGGAATCGGTTCTGGGACCAACGTCCTGACTTAC. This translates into CASSVGIGSGTNVLTY.

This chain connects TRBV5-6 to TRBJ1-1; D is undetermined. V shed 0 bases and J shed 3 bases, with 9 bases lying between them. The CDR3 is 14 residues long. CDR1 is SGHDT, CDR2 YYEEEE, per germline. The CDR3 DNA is TGTGCCAGCAGCTTGGGGCTTACGGACACTGAAGCTTTCTTT. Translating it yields CASSLGLTDTEAFF.

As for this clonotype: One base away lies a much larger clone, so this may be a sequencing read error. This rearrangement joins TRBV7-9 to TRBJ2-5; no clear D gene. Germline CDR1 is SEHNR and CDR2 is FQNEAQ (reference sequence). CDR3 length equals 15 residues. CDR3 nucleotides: TGTGCCAGCAGCTTAGAGGGCCAGCCAGGAGAGACCCAGCACTTC. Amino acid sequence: CASSLEGQPGETQHF.

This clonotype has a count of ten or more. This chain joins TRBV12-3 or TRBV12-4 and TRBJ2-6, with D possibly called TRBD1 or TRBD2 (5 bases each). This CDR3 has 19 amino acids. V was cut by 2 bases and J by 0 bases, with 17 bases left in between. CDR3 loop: CASSLSRDQESSGANVLTF. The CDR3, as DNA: TGTGCCAGCAGTTTATCTAGGGACCAAGAAAGCTCTGGGGCCAACGTCCTGACTTTC.

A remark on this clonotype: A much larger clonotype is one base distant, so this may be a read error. The CDR3 is CASSSNMGTEQFF. CDR3 sequence (DNA): TGTGCCAGCAGCTCCAACATGGGCACTGAGCAGTTCTTC. This sequence joins TRBV11-3 and TRBJ2-1; D unclear. The CDR3 contains 13 residues. V was pared by 4 bases and J by 9 bases, with 13 bases between. CDR1 is SGHNT and CDR2 is YENEEA in the germline V gene.